The 2 T cell receptor beta chains below all came from one sample that was sequenced in a study of blood T cell repertoires in COVID-19. The data were produced by immunoSEQ multiplex PCR, yet TCRdb's version contains in-frame clones alone and is incomplete. The sample holds 53,000 or so clones, approximately 84% seen once. The sequenced sample was peripheral blood. Receptor source: a man between 65 and 79 years old with active COVID-19.

The CDR3 sequence is CASWKGQGWGGYTF. The CDR3 bases are TGTGCCAGCTGGAAGGGACAGGGGTGGGGTGGCTACACCTTC. The chain couples TRBV6-5 to TRBJ1-2; 10 positions match TRBD1. Germline CDR1 reads MNHEY; CDR2 reads SVGAGI. The CDR3 runs to 14 residues. Trimming cost V 8 bases and J 7 bases; bases outside gene matches: 10.

The chain employs TRBV18 and TRBJ2-2, with 9 bases lining up with TRBD1. The CDR3 spans 16 residues. V lost 1 base and J lost 6; bases outside the gene matches: 6. In germline, CDR1 is KGHSH, CDR2 LQKENI. DNA of the CDR3: TGTGCCAGCTCACCACGGGAAAGGGACAGGGCCGGGGAGCTGTTTTTT. This gives the protein CASSPRERDRAGELFF. The full variable domain, completed using reference TRBV18 and TRBJ2-2, is NAGVMQNPRHLVRRRGQEARLRCSPMKGHSHVYWYRQLPEEGLKFMVYLQKENIIDESGMPKERFSAEFPKEGPSILRIQQVVRGDSAAYFCASSPRERDRAGELFFGEGSRLTVL.